A single sample is the source of the 11 T cell receptor beta chains below, sequenced in a study of early stage breast cancer tumors. Assay: immunoSEQ multiplex PCR; the TCRdb copy retains only in-frame clones and omits some. The sample records tens of thousands of clones, roughly 81% being singletons. Sequenced sample: breast tumor tissue. The source of these receptors is a person in their thirties with breast cancer.

The rearrangement joins TRBV9 to TRBJ2-7; 7 positions agree with TRBD2. The CDR3 has 14 residues. V lost 1 base, J lost 6 bases, and 7 bases stayed unmatched. In germline, CDR1 is SGDLS, CDR2 YYNGEE. The CDR3 nucleotides read TGTGCCAGCAGCGTAAGCGGGGTACGGGGCGAGCAGTACTTC. Protein product: CASSVSGVRGEQYF. The full variable domain, with the rest looked up from reference TRBV9 and TRBJ2-7, is DSGVTQTPKHLITATGQRVTLRCSPRSGDLSVYWYQQSLDQGLQFLIQYYNGEERAKGNILERFSAQQFPDLHSELNLSSLELGDSALYFCASSVSGVRGEQYFGPGTRLTVT.

The V call is TRBV7-9, the J call TRBJ2-2; D gene ambiguous. Germline V lookup: CDR1 SEHNR, CDR2 FQNEAQ (reference sequence). The CDR3 loop spans 14 amino acids. The V gene lost 3 bases and the J gene lost 4 bases, with 9 bases spanning the gap. CDR3 region: CASSFLSITGELFF. CDR3 DNA sequence: TGTGCCAGCAGCTTTCTTTCAATCACCGGGGAGCTGTTTTTT.

This clone was detected a few times. This chain links TRBV7-3 with TRBJ2-1, with D hard to call. Trimming removed 5 bases from V and 8 bases from J, with 13 bases in between. Germline V lookup: CDR1 SGHTA, CDR2 FQGTGA. The length of the CDR3 is 13 residues. CDR3 sequence: CASSRRPGHEQFF. The CDR3 nucleotides are TGTGCCAGCAGCCGTCGGCCCGGACATGAGCAGTTCTTC.

The chain has TRBV27 and TRBJ2-1, with 14 bases fitting TRBD2. Germline V gives CDR1 MNHEY, CDR2 SMNVEV (reference sequence). The CDR3 is 19 residues long. The V segment lost 7 bases and the J segment 2 bases; nucleotides outside the gene matches: 13. Here the CDR3 DNA reads TGTGCCAGCACCTGGGGGACTAGCGGGAGCGGTACTCCCTACAATGAGCAGTTCTTC. Protein product: CASTWGTSGSGTPYNEQFF.

This chain joins TRBV7-2 and TRBJ2-2, with a tentative D call TRBD1 (6 bases). In germline, CDR1 is SGHTA, CDR2 FQGNSA. The V and J ends lost 4 bases and 1 base respectively, with 13 bases between them. The CDR3 runs 16 residues. CDR3 loop: CASSSSPTGNTGELFF. The DNA for the CDR3 is TGTGCCAGCAGCTCATCCCCGACAGGGAACACCGGGGAGCTGTTTTTT.

The rearrangement uses TRBV7-2 and TRBJ2-7; 7 nucleotides match TRBD1. The CDR3 covers 14 residues. The ends lost 2 bases at V and 2 bases at J; junction bases unmatched: 3. Looked up from germline, CDR1 is SGHTA and CDR2 is FQGNSA. The CDR3 here is CASSLTGDTYEQYF. The CDR3 DNA is TGTGCCAGCAGCTTAACAGGGGATACCTACGAGCAGTACTTC.

The chain employs TRBV28 and TRBJ2-7, with D perhaps TRBD1 or TRBD2 (7 bases each). Germline CDR1 is MDHEN and CDR2 is SYDVKM. V shed 4 bases and J shed 2 bases, with 18 bases lying between them. This CDR3 region has 16 residues. The CDR3 region has the DNA TGTGCCAGCAGTTCCCCTCAGGGGGGAGGGCCCTACGAGCAGTACTTC. It translates to CASSSPQGGGPYEQYF.

This rearrangement joins TRBV27 to TRBJ2-1; 10 bases map to TRBD1. The junction had 3 bases not matched to a gene; V was cut back by 6 bases and J by 4 bases. Germline CDR1 reads MNHEY; CDR2 reads SMNVEV (reference sequence). The CDR3 contains 14 residues. The CDR3 sequence: CASRTGGAYNEQFF. As DNA, the CDR3 is TGTGCCAGCAGGACAGGGGGCGCGTACAATGAGCAGTTCTTC.

This chain links TRBV4-3 with TRBJ2-4, with 8 bases that match TRBD1. The germline CDR1 and CDR2 sequences are LGHNA and YSLEER. The CDR3 is made up of 15 amino acids. V was clipped by 4 bases and J by 5 bases; unmatched bases: 7. The CDR3 region is CASSPQWGQENIQYF. The CDR3 DNA follows: TGCGCCAGCAGCCCTCAATGGGGACAGGAAAACATTCAGTACTTC.

This clone has just a few counts. The V gene is TRBV10-1, the J gene TRBJ1-1; 8 positions agree with TRBD1. Trimming cost V 4 bases and J 6 bases; bases outside gene matches: 10. This CDR3 region has 15 residues. The germline gives CDR1 WNHNN, CDR2 SYGVQD (reference sequence). The CDR3, as DNA: TGCGCCAGCAGTGGATACGGGACAGGAGAGTCTGAAGCTTTCTTT. This codes for CASSGYGTGESEAFF.

This rearrangement joins TRBV19 to TRBJ2-1; the match to TRBD2 covers 11 bases. The V and J ends lost 8 bases and 5 bases, in that order; junction bases with no gene match: 5. CDR3 length equals 14 residues. Germline V CDR1 and CDR2: LNHDA, SQIVND (reference sequence). The CDR3 coding sequence is TGTGCCAGTGGGGGACTAGCGGACCACAATGAGCAGTTCTTC. It codes for CASGGLADHNEQFF.